A single sample gave rise to the 10 T cell receptor beta chains below, sequenced in a study of T cells in Graves' hyperthyroidism and ophthalmopathy. The investigators amplified TCR beta CDR3 regions from RNA transcripts. First-round RT-PCR targeting the TCR CDR3 was performed with the HTBI primer set. TCRdb fed the multiplex PCR reads into MiXCR, producing one record per CDR3 protein. The table has fewer than 900,000 distinct CDR3 sequences, roughly a sixth seen once. The sequencing input was blood. The receptor set was obtained from a woman aged 50 to 60 with Graves' hyperthyroidism that later progressed to Graves' ophthalmopathy.

This clonotype came up many times. The chain uses TRBV2 and TRBJ1-5, with a weak D call TRBD1 (6 bases). Trimming stripped 6 bases from V and 0 bases from J, with 15 bases between. This CDR3 region has 16 residues. Germline V gene lookup returns CDR1 SNHLY and CDR2 FYNNEI. In DNA form, the CDR3 reads TGTGCCAGCAGCCCCGACAGGAGTTATAGCAATCAGCCCCAGCATTTT. This gives the protein CASSPDRSYSNQPQHF.

The chain uses TRBV9 and TRBJ2-2; D possibly uses TRBD1 or TRBD2 (5 bases each). CDR1 and CDR2 (germline): SGDLS, YYNGEE. The germline V and J ends were trimmed by 3 bases and 2 bases, with 14 bases remaining between them. The CDR3 is 16 residues long. CDR3 protein: CASSASGADNTGELFF. Here the CDR3 DNA reads TGTGCCAGCAGCGCTTCCGGGGCAGATAACACCGGGGAGCTGTTTTTT.

In the case of this clonotype: This likely comes from a read error, as the CDR3 has no conserved phenylalanine or tryptophan at its end. This chain uses TRBV7-9 with TRBJ1-1; no clear D. This CDR3 is 14 amino acids long. The germline V gene has CDR1 SEHNR and CDR2 FQNEAQ (reference sequence). Trimming left V 3 bases short and J 4 bases short, with 12 bases between. The CDR3 coding sequence is TGTGCCAGCAGCTTTAGGGAACGAGGCACTGAAGCTTTCCTT. Amino acid sequence: CASSFRERGTEAFL.

This clonotype was seen repeatedly, ten times or more. The chain uses TRBV12-3 or TRBV12-4 and TRBJ2-7; 8 nucleotides match TRBD2. Trimming took 5 bases from V and 3 from J; bases not matched to a gene: 9. The CDR3 is 15 residues long. The CDR3 DNA follows: TGTGCCAGCAGTCCGCTACTAGCGGTTAACTACGAGCAGTACTTC. The encoded protein is CASSPLLAVNYEQYF.

The V gene is TRBV14, the J gene TRBJ1-2, with 8 bases identical to TRBD1. The germline V gene encodes CDR1 SGHDN and CDR2 FVKESK. CDR3 length equals 15 residues. The V and J ends lost 4 bases and 4 bases, in that order; junction bases with no gene match: 8. The chain's CDR3 is CASSRETGAGYGYTF. The DNA of the CDR3 is TGTGCCAGCAGCCGAGAGACAGGGGCAGGCTATGGCTACACCTTC.

The rearrangement joins TRBV5-4 to TRBJ2-3; 13 nucleotides match TRBD2. The CDR3 length is 16 residues. Unmatched junction bases numbered 7, after V lost 4 bases and J lost 5 bases. Germline CDR1 reads SGHNT; CDR2 reads YYREEE (reference sequence). The CDR3 protein is CASSRTSGGLGDTQYF. In DNA, the CDR3 is TGTGCCAGCAGCCGGACTAGCGGGGGCCTGGGAGATACGCAGTATTTT.

This clonotype occurred many times. This chain links TRBV27 with TRBJ1-1, with 11 positions matching TRBD1. With 2 bases clipped from V and 6 bases from J, the junction kept 11 bases outside the gene matches. The CDR3 length is 17 residues. The V gene's germline CDR1 is MNHEY and CDR2 SMNVEV (reference sequence). CDR3 sequence: CASSLIGQGASLAEAFF. The CDR3 DNA reads as TGTGCCAGCAGTTTAATCGGACAGGGGGCGTCGTTGGCTGAAGCTTTCTTT.

This clonotype was observed a few times. This chain connects TRBV20-1 to TRBJ1-5; D is unresolved. Per the germline V gene, CDR1 is DFQATT and CDR2 is SNEGSKA (reference sequence). The V end lost 0 bases, the J end lost 2 bases, and 14 bases lay between the germline ends. This CDR3 is 16 amino acids long. Here the CDR3 reads CSARDPQVLGNQPQHF. In DNA form, the CDR3 reads TGCAGTGCTAGAGATCCCCAGGTCCTCGGCAATCAGCCCCAGCATTTT.

The table lists this clonotype with many counts. Here the CDR3 reads CASSPPSAYEQFF. CDR3 in DNA: TGTGCCAGCAGCCCCCCTTCTGCCTATGAGCAGTTCTTC. V is TRBV3-1 and J is TRBJ2-1; D unresolved. Trimming stripped 4 bases from V and 8 bases from J, with 12 bases between. Per germline, CDR1 LGHDT and CDR2 YNNKEL (reference sequence). CDR3 size: 13 residues.

Ten or more counts support this clonotype. The J gene is TRBJ2-5, the V gene TRBV20-1; no clear D gene. V was shortened by 7 bases and J by 5 bases, with 14 bases between the two germline ends. The CDR3 contains 12 residues. Germline CDR1 is DFQATT and CDR2 is SNEGSKA (reference sequence). This CDR3 is CSGRLYLETQYF. The CDR3 nucleotides read TGCAGTGGACGGTTATACTTGGAGACCCAGTACTTC.